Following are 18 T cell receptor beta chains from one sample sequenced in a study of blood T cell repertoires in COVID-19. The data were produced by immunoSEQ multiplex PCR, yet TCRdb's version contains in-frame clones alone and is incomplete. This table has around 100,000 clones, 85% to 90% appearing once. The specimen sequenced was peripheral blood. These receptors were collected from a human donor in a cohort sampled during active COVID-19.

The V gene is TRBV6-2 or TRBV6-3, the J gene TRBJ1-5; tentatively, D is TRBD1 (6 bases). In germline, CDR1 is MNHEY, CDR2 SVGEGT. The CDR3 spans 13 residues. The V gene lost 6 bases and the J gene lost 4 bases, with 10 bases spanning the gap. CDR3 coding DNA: TGTGCCAGCAGCCAAACAGGGAATCAGCCCCAGCATTTT. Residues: CASSQTGNQPQHF.

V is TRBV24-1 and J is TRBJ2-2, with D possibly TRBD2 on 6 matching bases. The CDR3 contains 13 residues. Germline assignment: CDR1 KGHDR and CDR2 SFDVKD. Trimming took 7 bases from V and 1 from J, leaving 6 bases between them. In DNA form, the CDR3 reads TGTGCCACCAGGCGGGAGAACACCGGGGAGCTGTTTTTT. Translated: CATRRENTGELFF.

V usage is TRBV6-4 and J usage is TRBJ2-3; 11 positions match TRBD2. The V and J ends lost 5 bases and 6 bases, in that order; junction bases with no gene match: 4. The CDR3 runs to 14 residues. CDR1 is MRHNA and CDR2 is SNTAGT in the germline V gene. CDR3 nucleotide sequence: TGTGCCAGCAGTAGACTAGCGGGGAAGGATACGCAGTATTTT. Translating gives CASSRLAGKDTQYF.

The CDR3 here is CASSPSQLYSNQPQHF. In nucleotides, the CDR3 is TGTGCCAGCTCACCATCACAGCTCTATAGCAATCAGCCCCAGCATTTT. This chain connects TRBV18 to TRBJ1-5; D ambiguous. Germline values: CDR1 KGHSH, CDR2 LQKENI. V lost 2 bases to trimming and J lost 0 bases, with 11 bases between them. This CDR3 is built from 16 residues.

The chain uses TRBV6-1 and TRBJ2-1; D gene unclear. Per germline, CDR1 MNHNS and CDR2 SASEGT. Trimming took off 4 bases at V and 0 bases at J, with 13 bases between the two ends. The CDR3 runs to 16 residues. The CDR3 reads CASSGRQTYSYNEQFF. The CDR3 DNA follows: TGTGCCAGCAGTGGTCGACAAACCTACTCCTACAATGAGCAGTTCTTC.

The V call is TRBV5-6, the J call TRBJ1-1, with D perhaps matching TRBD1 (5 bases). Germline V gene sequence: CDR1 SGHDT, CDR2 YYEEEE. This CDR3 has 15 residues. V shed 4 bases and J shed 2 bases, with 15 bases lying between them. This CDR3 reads CASSLEAGHNTEAFF. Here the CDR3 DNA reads TGTGCCAGCAGCCTCGAGGCAGGACACAACACTGAAGCTTTCTTT.

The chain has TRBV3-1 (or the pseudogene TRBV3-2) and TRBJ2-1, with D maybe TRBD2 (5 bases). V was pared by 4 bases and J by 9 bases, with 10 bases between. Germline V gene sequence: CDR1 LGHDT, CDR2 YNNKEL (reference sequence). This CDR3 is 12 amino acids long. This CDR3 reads CASSPSGTEQFF. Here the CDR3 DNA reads TGTGCCAGCAGCCCCTCGGGAACTGAGCAGTTCTTC.

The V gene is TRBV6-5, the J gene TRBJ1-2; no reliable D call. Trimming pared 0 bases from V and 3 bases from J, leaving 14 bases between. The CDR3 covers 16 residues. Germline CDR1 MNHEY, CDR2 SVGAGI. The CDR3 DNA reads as TGTGCCAGCAGTTACTCTCTACTCTCCTCCCACTATGGCTACACCTTC. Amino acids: CASSYSLLSSHYGYTF.

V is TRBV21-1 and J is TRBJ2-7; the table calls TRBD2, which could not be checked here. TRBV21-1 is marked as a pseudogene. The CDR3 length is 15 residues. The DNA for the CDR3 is TGTGCCAGCAGCAAAACGGGTGGTAGGTTCGACGAGCAGTACTTC. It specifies CASSKTGGRFDEQYF.

The CDR3 protein is CASSPTRGNEQFF. CDR3 nucleotides: TGTGCCAGCAGCCCCACGCGAGGGAATGAGCAGTTCTTC. The gene calls are TRBV5-4 and TRBJ2-1, with D maybe TRBD2 (5 bases). Germline loops: CDR1 SGHNT, CDR2 YYREEE (reference sequence). The V end lost 4 bases, the J end lost 7 bases, and 12 bases lay between the germline ends. The CDR3 totals 13 residues.

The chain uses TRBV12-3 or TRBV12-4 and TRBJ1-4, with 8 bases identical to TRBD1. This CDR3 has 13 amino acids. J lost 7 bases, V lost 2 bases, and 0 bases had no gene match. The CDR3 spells CASSLQGAEKLFF. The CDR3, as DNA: TGTGCCAGCAGTTTACAGGGGGCTGAAAAACTGTTTTTT.

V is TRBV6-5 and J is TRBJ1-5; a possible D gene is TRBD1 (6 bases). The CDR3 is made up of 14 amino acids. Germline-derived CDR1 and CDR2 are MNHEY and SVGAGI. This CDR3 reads CATGLSSGNQPQHF. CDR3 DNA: TGTGCGACAGGCTTATCGTCCGGGAATCAGCCCCAGCATTTT.

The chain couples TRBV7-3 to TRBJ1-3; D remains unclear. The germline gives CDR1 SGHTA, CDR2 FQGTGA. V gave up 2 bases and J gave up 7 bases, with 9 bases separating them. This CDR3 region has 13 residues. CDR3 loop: CASSLGPGNTIYF. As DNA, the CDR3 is TGTGCCAGCAGCTTAGGTCCCGGGAACACCATATATTTT.

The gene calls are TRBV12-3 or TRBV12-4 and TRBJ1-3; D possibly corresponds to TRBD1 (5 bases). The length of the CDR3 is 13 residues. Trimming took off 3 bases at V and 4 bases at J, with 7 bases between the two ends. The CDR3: CASSFAGGNTIYF. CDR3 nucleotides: TGTGCCAGCAGTTTTGCAGGGGGAAACACCATATATTTT.

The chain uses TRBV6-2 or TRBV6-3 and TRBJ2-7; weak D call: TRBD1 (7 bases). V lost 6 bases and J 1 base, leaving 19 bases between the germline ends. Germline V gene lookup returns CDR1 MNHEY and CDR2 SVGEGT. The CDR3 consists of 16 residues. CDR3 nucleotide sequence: TGTGCCAGCAGCCCTCTGCTCGCGGGACAGTCCTACGAGCAGTACTTC. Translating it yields CASSPLLAGQSYEQYF.

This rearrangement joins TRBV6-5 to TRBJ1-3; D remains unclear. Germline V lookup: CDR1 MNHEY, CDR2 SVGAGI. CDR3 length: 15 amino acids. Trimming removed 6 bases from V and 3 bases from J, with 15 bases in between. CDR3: CASRPGFLYGNTIYF. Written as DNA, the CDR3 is TGTGCCAGCAGGCCCGGGTTCCTCTATGGAAACACCATATATTTT.

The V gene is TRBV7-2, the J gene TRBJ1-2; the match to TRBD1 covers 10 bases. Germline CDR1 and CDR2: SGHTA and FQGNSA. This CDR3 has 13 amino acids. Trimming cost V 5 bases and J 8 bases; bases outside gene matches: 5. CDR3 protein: CASSAGDRGGYTF. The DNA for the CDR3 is TGTGCCAGCAGCGCCGGGGACAGGGGAGGCTACACCTTC.

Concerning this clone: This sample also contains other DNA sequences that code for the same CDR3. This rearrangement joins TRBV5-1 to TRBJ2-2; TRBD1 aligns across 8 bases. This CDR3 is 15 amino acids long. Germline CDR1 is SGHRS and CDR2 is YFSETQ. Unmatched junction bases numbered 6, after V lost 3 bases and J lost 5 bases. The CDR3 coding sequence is TGCGCCAGCAGCTCGAGAGACAGGGGAACCGGGGAGCTGTTTTTT. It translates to CASSSRDRGTGELFF. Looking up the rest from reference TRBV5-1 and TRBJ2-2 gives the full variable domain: KAGVTQTPRYLIKTRGQQVTLSCSPISGHRSVSWYQQTPGQGLQFLFEYFSETQRNKGNFPGRFSGRQFSNSRSEMNVSTLELGDSALYLCASSSRDRGTGELFFGEGSRLTVL.